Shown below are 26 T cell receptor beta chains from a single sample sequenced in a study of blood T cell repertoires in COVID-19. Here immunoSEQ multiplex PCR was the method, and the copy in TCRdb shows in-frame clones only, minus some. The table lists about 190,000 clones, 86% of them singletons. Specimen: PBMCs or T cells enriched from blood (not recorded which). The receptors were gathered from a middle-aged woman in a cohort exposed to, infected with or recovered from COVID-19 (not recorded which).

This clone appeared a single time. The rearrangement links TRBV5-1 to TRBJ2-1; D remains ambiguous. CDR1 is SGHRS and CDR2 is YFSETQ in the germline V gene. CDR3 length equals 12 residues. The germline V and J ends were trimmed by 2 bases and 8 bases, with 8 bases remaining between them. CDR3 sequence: CASSFLGDEQFF. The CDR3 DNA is TGCGCCAGCAGCTTCCTAGGAGATGAGCAGTTCTTC.

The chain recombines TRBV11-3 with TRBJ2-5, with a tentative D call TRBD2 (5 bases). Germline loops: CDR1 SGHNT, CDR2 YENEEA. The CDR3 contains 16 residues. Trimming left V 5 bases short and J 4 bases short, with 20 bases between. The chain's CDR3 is CASSPRGRDSAETQYF. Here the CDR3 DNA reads TGTGCCAGCAGCCCCCGGGGTCGAGATAGTGCAGAGACCCAGTACTTC.

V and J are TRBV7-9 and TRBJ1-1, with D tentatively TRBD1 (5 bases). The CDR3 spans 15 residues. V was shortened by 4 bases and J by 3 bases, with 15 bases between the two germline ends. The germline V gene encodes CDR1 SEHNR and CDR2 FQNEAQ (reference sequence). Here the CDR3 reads CASSSRGGTDTEAFF. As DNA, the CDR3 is TGTGCCAGCAGCTCGCGGGGAGGGACGGACACTGAAGCTTTCTTT.

CDR3 DNA sequence: TGCGCCAGCAGCTTGGAGGCTAGCGGGGGGGTACGCTCCTACAATGAGCAGTTCTTC. It yields the protein CASSLEASGGVRSYNEQFF. The chain uses TRBV5-1 and TRBJ2-1; TRBD2 agrees at 12 bases. CDR1 and CDR2 (germline): SGHRS, YFSETQ. This CDR3 is 19 amino acids long. V was pared by 0 bases and J by 0 bases, with 7 bases of the junction left unmatched.

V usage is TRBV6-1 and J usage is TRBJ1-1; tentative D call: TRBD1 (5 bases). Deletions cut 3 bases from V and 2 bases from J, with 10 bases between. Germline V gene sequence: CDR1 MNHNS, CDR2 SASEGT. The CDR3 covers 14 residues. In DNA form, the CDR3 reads TGTGCCAGCAGTGACAGGGATATCAACACTGAAGCTTTCTTT. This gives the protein CASSDRDINTEAFF.

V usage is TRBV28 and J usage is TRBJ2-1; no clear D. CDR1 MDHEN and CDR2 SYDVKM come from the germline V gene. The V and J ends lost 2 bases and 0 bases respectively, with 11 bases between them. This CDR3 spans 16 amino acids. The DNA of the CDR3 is TGTGCCAGCAGTTTAAGGTTACGGAGCTCCTACAATGAGCAGTTCTTC. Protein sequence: CASSLRLRSSYNEQFF.

The CDR3 reads CASSLDFGDLPLHF. The DNA of the CDR3 is TGCGCCAGCAGCTTGGATTTCGGAGATCTTCCCCTCCACTTT. The chain links TRBV5-1 to TRBJ1-6, with D uncertain. The germline V gene has CDR1 SGHRS and CDR2 YFSETQ. The CDR3 consists of 14 residues. Trimming stripped 0 bases from V and 13 bases from J, with 14 bases between. The variable domain in full, with the rest retrieved from reference TRBV5-1 and TRBJ1-6, is KAGVTQTPRYLIKTRGQQVTLSCSPISGHRSVSWYQQTPGQGLQFLFEYFSETQRNKGNFPGRFSGRQFSNSRSEMNVSTLELGDSALYLCASSLDFGDLPLHFGNGTRLTVT.

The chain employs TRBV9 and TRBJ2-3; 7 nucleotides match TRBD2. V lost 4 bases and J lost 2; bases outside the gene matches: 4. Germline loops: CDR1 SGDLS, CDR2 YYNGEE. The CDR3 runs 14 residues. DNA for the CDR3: TGTGCCAGCAGCTCCAGCGGGACCACAGATACGCAGTATTTT. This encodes CASSSSGTTDTQYF.

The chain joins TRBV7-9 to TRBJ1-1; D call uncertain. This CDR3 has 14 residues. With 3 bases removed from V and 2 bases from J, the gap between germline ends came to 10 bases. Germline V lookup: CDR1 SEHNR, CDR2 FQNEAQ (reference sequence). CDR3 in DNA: TGTGCCAGCAGCTTTCAAGCGGAAAACACTGAAGCTTTCTTT. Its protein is CASSFQAENTEAFF.

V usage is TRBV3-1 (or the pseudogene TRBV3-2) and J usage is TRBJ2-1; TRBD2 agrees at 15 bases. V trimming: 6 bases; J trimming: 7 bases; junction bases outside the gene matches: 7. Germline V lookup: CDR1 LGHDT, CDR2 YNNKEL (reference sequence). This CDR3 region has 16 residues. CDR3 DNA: TGTGCCAGCAGGGACGGACTAGCGGGGGGGATAAATGAGCAGTTCTTC. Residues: CASRDGLAGGINEQFF.

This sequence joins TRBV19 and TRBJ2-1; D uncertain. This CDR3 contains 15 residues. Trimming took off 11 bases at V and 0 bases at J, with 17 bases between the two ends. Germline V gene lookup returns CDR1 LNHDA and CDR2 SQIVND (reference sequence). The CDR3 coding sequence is TGTGCCCCACCGGCAGGTTCGAGCTCCTACAATGAGCAGTTCTTC. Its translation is CAPPAGSSSYNEQFF.

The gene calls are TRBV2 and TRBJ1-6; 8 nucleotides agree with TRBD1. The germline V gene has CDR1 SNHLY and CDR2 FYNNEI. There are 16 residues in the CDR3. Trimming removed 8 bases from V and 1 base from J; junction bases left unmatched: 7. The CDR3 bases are TGTGCCAGCGGAGACAGGGGTTCATCCTATAATTCACCCCTCCACTTT. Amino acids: CASGDRGSSYNSPLHF.

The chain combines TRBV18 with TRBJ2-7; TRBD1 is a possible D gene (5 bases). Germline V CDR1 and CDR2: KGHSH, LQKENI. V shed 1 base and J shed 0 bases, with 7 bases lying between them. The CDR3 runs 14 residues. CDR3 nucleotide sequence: TGTGCCAGCTCACCACAGACAGACTCCTACGAGCAGTACTTC. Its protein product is CASSPQTDSYEQYF.

CDR3 sequence reads: CATSRDRGAGNTIYF. The CDR3 bases are TGTGCCACCAGCAGAGACAGGGGTGCCGGAAACACCATATATTTT. The J gene is TRBJ1-3, the V gene TRBV15, with D possibly being TRBD1 (6 bases). Per germline, CDR1 LNHNV and CDR2 YYDKDF (reference sequence). This CDR3 is 15 amino acids long. Trimming pared 0 bases from V and 4 bases from J, leaving 10 bases between.

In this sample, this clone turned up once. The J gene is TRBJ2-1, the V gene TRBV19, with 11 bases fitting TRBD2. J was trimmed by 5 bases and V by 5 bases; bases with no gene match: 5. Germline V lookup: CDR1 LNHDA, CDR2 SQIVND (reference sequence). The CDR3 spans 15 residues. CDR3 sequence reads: CASSSSGGTNNEQFF. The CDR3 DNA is TGTGCCAGTAGTTCTAGCGGGGGGACCAACAATGAGCAGTTCTTC.

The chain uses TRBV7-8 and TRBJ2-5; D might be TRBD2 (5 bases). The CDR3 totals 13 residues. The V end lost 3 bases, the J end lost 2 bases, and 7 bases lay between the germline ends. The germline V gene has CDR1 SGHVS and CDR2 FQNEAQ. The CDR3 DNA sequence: TGTGCCAGCAGCTTGAGGGTACAAGAGACCCAGTACTTC. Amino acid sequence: CASSLRVQETQYF.

CDR3 in amino acids: CASSPAAGRYQETQYF. The DNA for the CDR3 is TGTGCCAGCAGCCCCGCCGCGGGGAGGTACCAAGAGACCCAGTACTTC. The V call is TRBV7-9, the J call TRBJ2-5; D possibly corresponds to TRBD2 (6 bases). Germline values: CDR1 SEHNR, CDR2 FQNEAQ (reference sequence). Deletions cut 5 bases from V and 0 bases from J, with 16 bases between. This CDR3 contains 16 residues.

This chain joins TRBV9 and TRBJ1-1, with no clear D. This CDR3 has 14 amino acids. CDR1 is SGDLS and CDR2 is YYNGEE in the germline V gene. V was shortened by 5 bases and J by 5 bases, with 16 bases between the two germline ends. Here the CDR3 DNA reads TGTGCCAGCAGGGCTTCGGGGTTGGATACTGAAGCTTTCTTT. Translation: CASRASGLDTEAFF.

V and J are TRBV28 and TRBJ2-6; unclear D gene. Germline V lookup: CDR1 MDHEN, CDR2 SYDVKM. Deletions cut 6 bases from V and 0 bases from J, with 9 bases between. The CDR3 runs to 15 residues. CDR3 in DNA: TGTGCCAGCAGCCGTATAAACTCTGGGGCCAACGTCCTGACTTTC. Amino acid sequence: CASSRINSGANVLTF.

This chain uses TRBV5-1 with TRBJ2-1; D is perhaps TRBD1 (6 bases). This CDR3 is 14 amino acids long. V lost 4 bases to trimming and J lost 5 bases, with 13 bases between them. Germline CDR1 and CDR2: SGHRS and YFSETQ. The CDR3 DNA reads TGCGCCAGCAGCCCAGGGACACGGAACAATGAGCAGTTCTTC. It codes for CASSPGTRNNEQFF.

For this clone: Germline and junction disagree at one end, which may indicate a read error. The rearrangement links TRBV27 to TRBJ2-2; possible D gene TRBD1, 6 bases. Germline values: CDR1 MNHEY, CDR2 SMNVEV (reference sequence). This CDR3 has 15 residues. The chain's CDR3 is CASTLSPGAAGELFF. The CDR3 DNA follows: TGTGCCAGCACTTTATCCCCAGGGGCGGCCGGGGAGCTGTTTTTT.

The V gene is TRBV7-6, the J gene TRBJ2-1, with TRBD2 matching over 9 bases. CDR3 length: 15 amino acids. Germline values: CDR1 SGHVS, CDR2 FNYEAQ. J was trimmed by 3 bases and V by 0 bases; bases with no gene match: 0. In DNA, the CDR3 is TGTGCCAGCAGCTTAGCTAGCGGGGGCTACAATGAGCAGTTCTTC. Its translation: CASSLASGGYNEQFF.

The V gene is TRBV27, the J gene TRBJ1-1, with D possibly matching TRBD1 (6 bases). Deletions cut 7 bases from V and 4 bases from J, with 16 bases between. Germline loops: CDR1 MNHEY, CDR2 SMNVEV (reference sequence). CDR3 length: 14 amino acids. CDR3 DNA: TGTGCCAGCACGGAGTCAGGGGTGGGCACTGAAGCTTTCTTT. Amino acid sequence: CASTESGVGTEAFF.

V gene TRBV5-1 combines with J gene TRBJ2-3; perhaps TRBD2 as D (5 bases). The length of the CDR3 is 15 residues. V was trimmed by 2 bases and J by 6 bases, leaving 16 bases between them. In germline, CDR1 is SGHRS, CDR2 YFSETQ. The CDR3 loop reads CASSFGISTGDTQYF. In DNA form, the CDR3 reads TGCGCCAGCAGCTTCGGGATTTCCACGGGGGATACGCAGTATTTT. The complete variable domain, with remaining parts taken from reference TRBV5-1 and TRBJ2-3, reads KAGVTQTPRYLIKTRGQQVTLSCSPISGHRSVSWYQQTPGQGLQFLFEYFSETQRNKGNFPGRFSGRQFSNSRSEMNVSTLELGDSALYLCASSFGISTGDTQYFGPGTRLTVL.

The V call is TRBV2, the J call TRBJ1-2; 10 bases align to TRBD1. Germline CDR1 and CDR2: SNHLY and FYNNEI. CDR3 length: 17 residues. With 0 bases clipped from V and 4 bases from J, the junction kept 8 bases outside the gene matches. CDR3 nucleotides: TGTGCCAGCAGTGAAGCTGGAGGGACAGGGGCGGTCTATGGCTACACCTTC. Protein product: CASSEAGGTGAVYGYTF.

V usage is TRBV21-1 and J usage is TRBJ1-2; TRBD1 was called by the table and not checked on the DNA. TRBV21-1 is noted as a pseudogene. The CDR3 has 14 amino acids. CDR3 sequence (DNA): TGTGCCAGCAGCAAACGGGACATTTACTATGGCTACACCTTC. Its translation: CASSKRDIYYGYTF.